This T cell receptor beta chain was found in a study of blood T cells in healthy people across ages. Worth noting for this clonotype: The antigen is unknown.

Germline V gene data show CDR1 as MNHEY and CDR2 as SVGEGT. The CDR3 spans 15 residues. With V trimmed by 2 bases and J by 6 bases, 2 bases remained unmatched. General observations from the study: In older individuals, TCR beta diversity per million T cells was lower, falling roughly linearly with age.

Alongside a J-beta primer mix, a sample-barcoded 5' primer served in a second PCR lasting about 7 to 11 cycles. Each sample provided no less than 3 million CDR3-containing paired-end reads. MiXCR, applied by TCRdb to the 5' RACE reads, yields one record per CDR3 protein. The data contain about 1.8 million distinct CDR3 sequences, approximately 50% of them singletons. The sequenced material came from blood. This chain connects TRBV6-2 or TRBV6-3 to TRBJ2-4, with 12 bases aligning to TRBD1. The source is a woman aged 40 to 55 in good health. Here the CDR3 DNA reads TGTGCCAGCAGTTACGGGACAGGGGGCGGAAACATTCAGTACTTC. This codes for CASSYGTGGGNIQYF.